Shown below are 14 T cell receptor beta chains from a single sample sequenced in a study of post-analysis software for immune sequencing data. Findings and limits, study-wide: Patients used about 5 TRBV segments, including TRBV5-6, TRBV5-1 and TRBV20-1, more often than controls.

These receptors' targets are unknown. Unique molecular identifiers were built into the TCR beta cDNA libraries. A single record per CDR3 protein comes from TCRdb applying MiXCR to the PCR reads. Found here are some 690,000 distinct CDR3 sequences, less than 35% of them singletons; the top ten hold approximately 0.55%. What was sequenced was blood. These receptor sequences come from a girl aged 5-17 years with multiple sclerosis.

The rearrangement uses TRBV28 and TRBJ2-1, with TRBD2 matching 10 bases. The CDR3 has 13 residues. Germline CDR1 reads MDHEN; CDR2 reads SYDVKM. The ends lost 9 bases at V and 5 bases at J; junction bases unmatched: 4. For the CDR3, the DNA is TGTGCCAGTCAGCGGGAGGGAAACAATGAGCAGTTCTTC. Translated: CASQREGNNEQFF.

This clonotype was detected a few times. Here the CDR3 DNA reads TGTGCCAGCAGCCATCGTGGGAGGCTCGATAGCGGGGGGGGAACTAGCACAGATACGCAGTATTTT. As protein: CASSHRGRLDSGGGTSTDTQYF. J is TRBJ2-3 and V is TRBV4-2; 11 bases match TRBD2. With V trimmed by 3 bases and J by 0 bases, 20 bases remained unmatched. The CDR3 length is 22 residues. CDR1 and CDR2 (germline): LGHNA, YNFKEQ.

This clonotype was observed at least ten times. The chain joins TRBV10-3 to TRBJ2-1; D is unclear. Germline V gene sequence: CDR1 ENHRY, CDR2 SYGVKD. V lost 0 bases to trimming and J lost 7 bases, with 7 bases between them. CDR3 length: 13 amino acids. In DNA, the CDR3 is TGTGCCATCAGTGAGTCGGCCATAAATGAGCAGTTCTTC. Protein product: CAISESAINEQFF.

This clonotype has a count of ten or more. The chain couples TRBV7-9 to TRBJ2-1; 8 bases match TRBD1. Germline loops: CDR1 SEHNR, CDR2 FQNEAQ (reference sequence). V lost 6 bases and J lost 1; bases outside the gene matches: 5. The CDR3 consists of 15 residues. The CDR3 DNA is TGTGCCAGCAGACACACAGGGGGATCCTACAATGAGCAGTTCTTC. Translation: CASRHTGGSYNEQFF.

V and J are TRBV27 and TRBJ1-1, with 9 bases lining up with TRBD1. Germline V lookup: CDR1 MNHEY, CDR2 SMNVEV (reference sequence). The junction had 7 bases not matched to a gene; V was cut back by 3 bases and J by 5 bases. This CDR3 comprises 15 residues. This CDR3 is CASSFSGQGLTEAFF. The CDR3 DNA follows: TGTGCCAGCAGTTTTTCGGGACAGGGTTTAACTGAAGCTTTCTTT.

This clonotype has a single count. The rearrangement uses TRBV24-1 and TRBJ2-1; D remains ambiguous. V lost 0 bases to trimming and J lost 6 bases, with 11 bases between them. Germline V gene lookup returns CDR1 KGHDR and CDR2 SFDVKD. This CDR3 spans 15 amino acids. The CDR3 coding sequence is TGTGCCACCAGTGATTTGTCCGGATTAGGCAATGAGCAGTTCTTC. This gives the protein CATSDLSGLGNEQFF.

This clonotype has just a few counts. The DNA of the CDR3 is TGCAGTGCTGGGAGCGGGAGGGCCGGCGAGCAGTACTTC. Its protein is CSAGSGRAGEQYF. This rearrangement joins TRBV20-1 to TRBJ2-7; 10 bases map to TRBD2. Germline V CDR1 and CDR2: DFQATT, SNEGSKA (reference sequence). This CDR3 has 13 amino acids. V lost 5 bases and J lost 6; bases outside the gene matches: 7.

The chain uses TRBV20-1 and TRBJ1-4; 8 bases agree with TRBD1. The CDR3 extends over 15 amino acids. The V and J ends lost 0 bases and 11 bases, in that order; junction bases with no gene match: 11. Germline V gene data show CDR1 as DFQATT and CDR2 as SNEGSKA (reference sequence). This CDR3 is CSARDQRQGADKLFF. The CDR3 nucleotides are TGCAGTGCTAGAGATCAAAGGCAGGGGGCTGACAAACTGTTTTTT.

This clonotype was seen only a few times. The V call is TRBV27, the J call TRBJ2-1, with TRBD2 matching 13 bases. V was pared by 5 bases and J by 6 bases, with 13 bases of the junction left unmatched. This CDR3 has 18 residues. The germline V gene has CDR1 MNHEY and CDR2 SMNVEV (reference sequence). CDR3 DNA sequence: TGTGCCAGCAGTCCACTAGCGGGAGGGCCGGTGGGCCGCAATGAGCAGTTCTTC. Its translation: CASSPLAGGPVGRNEQFF.

DNA of the CDR3: TGTGCCAGCGCAACGGGACCTTCCTACAATGAGCAGTACTTC. Its translation is CASATGPSYNEQYF. The chain combines TRBV5-8 with TRBJ2-1, with D perhaps given as TRBD1 or TRBD2 (5 bases each). The end of the DNA fits TRBJ2-7 better, so the J call may be wrong. This CDR3 comprises 14 residues. Germline values: CDR1 SGHTS, CDR2 YDEGEE.

The chain carries TRBV13 and TRBJ1-2; 10 bases fit TRBD1. Germline loops: CDR1 PRHDT, CDR2 FYEKMQ (reference sequence). The CDR3 extends over 14 amino acids. J lost 7 bases, V lost 4 bases, and 6 bases had no gene match. The CDR3 here is CASSSGQGCGGYTF. The CDR3 DNA reads TGTGCCAGCAGCTCGGGACAGGGGTGCGGTGGCTACACCTTC.

The rearrangement links TRBV11-3 to TRBJ1-1; no firm D call. This CDR3 comprises 13 residues. Germline V gene data show CDR1 as SGHNT and CDR2 as YENEEA. V was trimmed by 5 bases and J by 4 bases, leaving 11 bases between them. The CDR3 region is CASSPPGATEAFF. CDR3 bases: TGTGCCAGCAGCCCTCCGGGAGCCACTGAAGCTTTCTTT.

The rearrangement links TRBV10-3 to TRBJ2-5; weak D call: TRBD2 (7 bases). The germline V gene encodes CDR1 ENHRY and CDR2 SYGVKD. There are 14 residues in the CDR3. With 4 bases removed from V and 3 bases from J, the gap between germline ends came to 12 bases. The CDR3 bases are TGTGCCATCAGTGCCCGGGGGGCGAAAGAGACCCAGTACTTC. The encoded protein is CAISARGAKETQYF.

At least ten counts were recorded for this clonotype. The rearrangement uses TRBV6-2 or TRBV6-3 and TRBJ2-7, with TRBD1 matching over 8 bases. CDR1 and CDR2 from the germline V gene are MNHEY and SVGEGT. The CDR3 covers 15 residues. The V and J ends lost 6 bases and 0 bases, in that order; junction bases with no gene match: 7. This chain's CDR3 is CASSRTGTGSYEQYF. Written as DNA, the CDR3 is TGTGCCAGCAGCCGAACCGGGACAGGCTCCTACGAGCAGTACTTC.